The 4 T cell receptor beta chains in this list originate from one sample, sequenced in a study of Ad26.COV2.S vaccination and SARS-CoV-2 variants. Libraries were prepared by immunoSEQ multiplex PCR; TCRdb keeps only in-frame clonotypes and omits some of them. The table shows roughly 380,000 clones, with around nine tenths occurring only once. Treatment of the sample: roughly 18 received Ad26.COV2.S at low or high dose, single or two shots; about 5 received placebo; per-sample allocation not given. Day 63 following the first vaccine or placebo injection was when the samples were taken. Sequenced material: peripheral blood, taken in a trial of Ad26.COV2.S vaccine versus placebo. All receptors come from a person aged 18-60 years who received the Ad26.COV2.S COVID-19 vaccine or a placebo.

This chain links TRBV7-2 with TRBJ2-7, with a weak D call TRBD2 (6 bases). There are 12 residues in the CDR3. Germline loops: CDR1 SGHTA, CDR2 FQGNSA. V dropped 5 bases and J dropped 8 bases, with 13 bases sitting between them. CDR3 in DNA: TGTGCCAGCAGCCCAGCGGGTATCCAGCAGTACTTC. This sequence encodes CASSPAGIQQYF.

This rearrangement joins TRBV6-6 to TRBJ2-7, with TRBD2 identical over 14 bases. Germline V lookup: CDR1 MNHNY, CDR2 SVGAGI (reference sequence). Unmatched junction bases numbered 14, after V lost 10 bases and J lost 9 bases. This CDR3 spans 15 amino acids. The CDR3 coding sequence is TGTGCCACCGGGACTAGCGGGGGAGTATTACGAGGGCAGTACTTC. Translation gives CATGTSGGVLRGQYF.

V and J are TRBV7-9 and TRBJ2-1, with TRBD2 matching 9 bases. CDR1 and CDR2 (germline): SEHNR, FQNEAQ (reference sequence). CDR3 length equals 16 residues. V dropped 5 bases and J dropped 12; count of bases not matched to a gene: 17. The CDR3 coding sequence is TGTGCCAGCAGCGTAGGTGATGGCGGGGGGGTCCTAGGGCAGTTCTTC. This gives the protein CASSVGDGGGVLGQFF.

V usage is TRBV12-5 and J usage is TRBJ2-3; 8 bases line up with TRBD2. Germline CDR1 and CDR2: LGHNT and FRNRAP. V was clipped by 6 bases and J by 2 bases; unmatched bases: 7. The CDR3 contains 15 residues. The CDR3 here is CASGSGLAATDTQYF. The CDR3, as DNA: TGTGCTAGTGGCTCCGGACTAGCAGCCACAGATACGCAGTATTTT. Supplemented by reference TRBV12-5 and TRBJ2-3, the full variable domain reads DARVTQTPRHKVTEMGQEVTMRCQPILGHNTVFWYRQTMMQGLELLAYFRNRAPLDDSGMPKDRFSAEMPDATLATLKIQPSEPRDSAVYFCASGSGLAATDTQYFGPGTRLTVL.